These 26 T cell receptor beta chains were all obtained from the same sample, sequenced in a study of brain T cells in children with intractable seizures. The sample's time point: blood from clinic visit 5 months post-surgery; TSC patient then seizure free. The repertoire was sequenced with immunoSEQ multiplex PCR; TCRdb's copy has only in-frame clones and lacks some. The table includes 300,000 to 400,000 clones, approximately 93% detected once. Sequenced material: peripheral blood, taken more than 4 months after surgery. The receptor set was obtained from a boy less than two years old with tuberous sclerosis and intractable seizures.

CDR3: CASSHYTDTQYF. For the CDR3, the DNA is TGTGCCAGCTCACACTACACAGATACGCAGTATTTT. The genes are TRBV18 and TRBJ2-3; D remains unclear. The germline gives CDR1 KGHSH, CDR2 LQKENI. The CDR3 runs 12 residues. The V end was cut by 4 bases, the J end by 2 bases, with 4 bases between.

This clone was counted only a few times. This chain links TRBV19 with TRBJ1-5; D might be TRBD1 (5 bases). The germline V gene encodes CDR1 LNHDA and CDR2 SQIVND (reference sequence). The V gene lost 6 bases and the J gene lost 1 base, with 16 bases spanning the gap. CDR3 length: 16 amino acids. The CDR3, as DNA: TGTGCCAGTAGGAAGCCCGGGACGTTCAGCAATCAGCCCCAGCATTTT. Translated, it gives CASRKPGTFSNQPQHF.

The gene calls are TRBV11-2 and TRBJ2-3, with 8 positions matching TRBD2. CDR3 length: 18 residues. Germline V gives CDR1 SGHAT, CDR2 FQNNGV. The trim removed 4 bases at V and 0 bases at J, leaving 12 bases unmatched. CDR3 DNA: TGTGCCAGCAGCTCCAGAACGGGGGGGAATTTTAGCACAGATACGCAGTATTTT. Translated: CASSSRTGGNFSTDTQYF. The full variable domain, with the rest looked up from reference TRBV11-2 and TRBJ2-3, is EAGVAQSPRYKIIEKRQSVAFWCNPISGHATLYWYQQILGQGPKLLIQFQNNGVVDDSQLPKDRFSAERLKGVDSTLKIQPAKLEDSAVYLCASSSRTGGNFSTDTQYFGPGTRLTVL.

The V and J genes are TRBV7-3 and TRBJ1-2, with TRBD1 matching 9 bases. CDR1 is SGHTA, CDR2 FQGTGA, per germline. V lost 1 base, J lost 4 bases, and 10 bases stayed unmatched. The CDR3 is 17 residues long. CDR3: CASSLKRQGVRGYGYTF. The CDR3 nucleotides are TGTGCCAGCAGCTTAAAAAGACAGGGGGTGCGTGGCTATGGCTACACCTTC.

The genes are TRBV5-8 and TRBJ1-1; D ambiguous. This CDR3 contains 13 residues. Germline V gene sequence: CDR1 SGHTS, CDR2 YDEGEE. V was pared by 6 bases and J by 1 base, with 10 bases between. The CDR3 reads CASTPGRNTEAFF. The CDR3 coding sequence is TGTGCCAGCACTCCTGGGCGGAACACTGAAGCTTTCTTT.

The chain carries TRBV5-1 and TRBJ2-7; maybe TRBD1 (6 bases). This CDR3 comprises 12 residues. Trimming removed 6 bases from V and 0 bases from J, with 7 bases in between. Germline CDR1 and CDR2: SGHRS and YFSETQ. CDR3 loop: CASTDSSYEQYF. CDR3 bases: TGCGCCAGCACGGACAGCTCCTACGAGCAGTACTTC.

The chain employs TRBV4-2 and TRBJ2-1, with a possible D match to TRBD2 (7 bases). V lost 3 bases to trimming and J lost 9 bases, with 18 bases between them. In germline, CDR1 is LGHNA, CDR2 YNFKEQ. This CDR3 region has 15 residues. CDR3: CASSQSGGLHVEQFF. The DNA of the CDR3 is TGTGCCAGCAGCCAGTCGGGGGGCCTTCACGTTGAGCAGTTCTTC.

This clone was seen just once. The chain has TRBV6-6 and TRBJ1-4; 9 bases agree with TRBD1. Germline V gene lookup returns CDR1 MNHNY and CDR2 SVGAGI (reference sequence). V shed 0 bases, J shed 8 bases, and the junction held 4 bases outside the gene matches. The CDR3 has 15 amino acids. CDR3 region: CASSYSGQGREKLFF. CDR3 DNA sequence: TGTGCCAGCAGTTACTCGGGACAGGGTCGCGAAAAACTGTTTTTT.

The rearrangement joins TRBV19 to TRBJ1-5; no definite D call. In germline, CDR1 is LNHDA, CDR2 SQIVND (reference sequence). CDR3 size: 14 residues. V was pared by 2 bases and J by 9 bases, with 14 bases between. The chain's CDR3 is CASSIQLHVSPQHF. As DNA, the CDR3 is TGTGCCAGTAGTATACAGCTCCATGTTTCGCCCCAGCATTTT.

The table lists this clone with a count of one. This chain connects TRBV4-1 to TRBJ2-4; TRBD1 matches at 7 bases. The germline gives CDR1 MGHRA, CDR2 YSYEKL. The V gene end was trimmed by 4 bases and the J gene end by 10 bases; junction bases not matched to a gene: 10. The CDR3 loop spans 14 amino acids. The CDR3 coding sequence is TGCGCCAGCAGCCGAGTATTACAGGGGAGTATTCAGTACTTC. This codes for CASSRVLQGSIQYF.

Here the CDR3 DNA reads TGTGCCAGCAGTTACGGGACCGGGGACTATGGCTACACCTTC. Translation gives CASSYGTGDYGYTF. The J gene is TRBJ1-2, the V gene TRBV5-6; D possibly corresponds to TRBD1 (5 bases). V was clipped by 5 bases and J by 3 bases, with 14 bases between them. The CDR3 length is 14 residues. CDR1 SGHDT and CDR2 YYEEEE come from the germline V gene.

The V gene is TRBV14, the J gene TRBJ2-1, with 9 bases that match TRBD2. Germline V CDR1 and CDR2: SGHDN, FVKESK. The V and J ends lost 6 bases and 10 bases, in that order; junction bases with no gene match: 16. The CDR3 totals 16 residues. The chain's CDR3 is CASSARAGGPFREQFF. Here the CDR3 DNA reads TGTGCCAGCAGTGCACGGGCGGGGGGGCCTTTTAGGGAGCAGTTCTTC.

This chain links TRBV13 with TRBJ2-5; D unclear. The CDR3 contains 14 residues. Between the trimmed V and J ends, which lost 5 bases and 2 bases, there was a span of 12 bases. From germline, CDR1 is PRHDT and CDR2 FYEKMQ (reference sequence). The CDR3 DNA follows: TGTGCCAGCAGCCACCGTGGGGTGCAAGAGACCCAGTACTTC. Protein product: CASSHRGVQETQYF. The entire variable domain, with the rest obtained from reference TRBV13 and TRBJ2-5, is as follows: AAGVIQSPRHLIKEKRETATLKCYPIPRHDTVYWYQQGPGQDPQFLISFYEKMQSDKGSIPDRFSAQQFSDYHSELNMSSLELGDSALYFCASSHRGVQETQYFGPGTRLLVL.

On this clone: No DNA is shown, since the ends of the CDR3 on it are uncertain; the CDR3 is the one TCRdb lists. This chain joins TRBV5-1 and TRBJ2-7; the listed D gene, TRBD2, was not tested against the DNA. Germline values: CDR1 SGHRS, CDR2 YFSETQ. Termini included, the CDR3 measures 13 amino acids. CDR3 residues: CASSTSGVYEQYF.

V and J are TRBV7-2 and TRBJ2-1; unclear D gene. Trimming shortened V by 1 base and J by 4 bases, and 2 bases separated the two germline ends. CDR3 length: 12 residues. CDR1 is SGHTA, CDR2 FQGNSA, per germline. The DNA of the CDR3 is TGTGCCAGCAGCTTAGATTACAATGAGCAGTTCTTC. Translation: CASSLDYNEQFF.

V is TRBV7-9 and J is TRBJ1-1; 7 bases map to TRBD1. Germline-derived CDR1 and CDR2 are SEHNR and FQNEAQ (reference sequence). Germline trimming cut 8 bases from V and 11 bases from J; bases unmatched to any gene: 14. CDR3 size: 13 residues. The CDR3 DNA reads TGTGCCAGCTCACTAACAGGGACAGAGCCCGCTTTCTTT. Translating it yields CASSLTGTEPAFF.

Comment on this clone: Different DNA sequences within this sample yield the same CDR3. Here the CDR3 reads CASSLGSSGANVLTF. The CDR3 nucleotides are TGTGCCAGCAGCTTAGGATCCTCTGGGGCCAACGTCCTGACTTTC. The chain links TRBV7-9 to TRBJ2-6; unclear D gene. Germline assignment: CDR1 SEHNR and CDR2 FQNEAQ (reference sequence). This CDR3 comprises 15 residues. V gave up 1 base and J gave up 0 bases, with 4 bases separating them.

The chain carries TRBV30 and TRBJ2-1, with a tentative D call TRBD1 (5 bases). This CDR3 is built from 13 residues. The germline V gene has CDR1 GTSNPN and CDR2 SVGIG (reference sequence). Trimming pared 2 bases from V and 4 bases from J, leaving 9 bases between. The CDR3 sequence: CAWSSTAYNEQFF. DNA for the CDR3: TGTGCCTGGAGTTCGACAGCTTACAATGAGCAGTTCTTC. Using reference TRBV30 and TRBJ2-1 for the parts outside the CDR3, the full variable domain is SQTIHQWPATLVQPVGSPLSLECTVEGTSNPNLYWYRQAAGRGLQLLFYSVGIGQISSEVPQNLSASRPQDRQFILSSKKLLLSDSGFYLCAWSSTAYNEQFFGPGTRLTVL.

The chain carries TRBV15 and TRBJ1-1, with D perhaps TRBD1 (5 bases). Germline V gene sequence: CDR1 LNHNV, CDR2 YYDKDF (reference sequence). V lost 3 bases, J lost 7 bases, and 18 bases lay in between. The CDR3 runs to 15 residues. The DNA of the CDR3 is TGTGCCACCAGCAGTTGGGACCGACAGACGGATGAAGCTTTCTTT. The encoded protein is CATSSWDRQTDEAFF. The whole variable domain, remainder taken from reference TRBV15 and TRBJ1-1, is DAMVIQNPRYQVTQFGKPVTLSCSQTLNHNVMYWYQQKSSQAPKLLFHYYDKDFNNEADTPDNFQSRRPNTSFCFLDIRSPGLGDTAMYLCATSSWDRQTDEAFFGQGTRLTVV.

As regards this clone: Its ends do not fully match the called genes, so a read error is possible. The gene calls are TRBV11-3 and TRBJ2-5; 9 bases are shared with TRBD2. Germline V gene data show CDR1 as SGHNT and CDR2 as YENEEA. The CDR3 runs to 16 residues. CDR3 in amino acids: CASSLDVIVRREGPNF. The DNA of the CDR3 is TGTGCCAGCAGCTTAGATGTGATAGTAAGGCGGGAGGGCCCCAACTTC.

This clone occurred once. The chain joins TRBV19 to TRBJ1-5; tentatively, D is TRBD1 (6 bases). The CDR3 length is 13 residues. Trimming shortened V by 3 bases and J by 8 bases, and 11 bases separated the two germline ends. Looked up from germline, CDR1 is LNHDA and CDR2 is SQIVND (reference sequence). DNA for the CDR3: TGTGCCAGTAGTATTGGAGGGGGAAAGCCCCAGCATTTT. Translation: CASSIGGGKPQHF.

About this clone: This sample also contains other DNA sequences that code for the same CDR3. This chain uses TRBV24-1 with TRBJ2-6, with TRBD1 identical over 7 bases. This CDR3 region has 17 residues. CDR1 is KGHDR and CDR2 is SFDVKD in the germline V gene. The ends lost 6 bases at V and 0 bases at J; junction bases unmatched: 7. CDR3: CATSSGTALSGANVLTF. The CDR3 DNA reads as TGTGCCACCAGTTCCGGGACAGCCCTCTCTGGGGCCAACGTCCTGACTTTC.

J is TRBJ2-5 and V is TRBV4-1; D perhaps matches TRBD1 (6 bases). The germline V and J ends were trimmed by 4 bases and 7 bases, with 16 bases remaining between them. This CDR3 has 14 residues. CDR1 is MGHRA, CDR2 YSYEKL, per germline. This CDR3 is CASSRRDMDVTQYF. Here the CDR3 DNA reads TGCGCCAGCAGCCGCCGGGACATGGATGTGACCCAGTACTTC.

This clone appeared a single time. The chain joins TRBV30 to TRBJ2-2; D might be TRBD1 or TRBD2, each matching 6 bases. The CDR3 is 14 residues long. Germline-derived CDR1 and CDR2 are GTSNPN and SVGIG (reference sequence). V lost 1 base, J lost 5 bases, and 11 bases lay in between. CDR3 amino acids: CAWSGGARTGELFF. The DNA for the CDR3 is TGTGCCTGGAGTGGGGGGGCGAGGACCGGGGAGCTGTTTTTT.

V usage is TRBV15 and J usage is TRBJ2-3; 7 nucleotides align to TRBD1. V lost 2 bases, J lost 0 bases, and 8 bases stayed unmatched. The CDR3 length is 17 residues. CDR1 and CDR2 (germline): LNHNV, YYDKDF (reference sequence). The CDR3 reads CATSRTDRERSTDTQYF. CDR3 nucleotide sequence: TGTGCCACCAGCAGAACCGACAGGGAAAGGAGCACAGATACGCAGTATTTT.

This clone was detected a few times. The CDR3 region is CASSLEGGNTIYF. The CDR3 nucleotides are TGCGCCAGCAGCCTCGAGGGGGGAAACACCATATATTTT. The rearrangement links TRBV5-1 to TRBJ1-3; weak D call: TRBD1 (5 bases). The V and J ends lost 4 bases and 4 bases respectively, with 9 bases between them. The germline CDR1 and CDR2 sequences are SGHRS and YFSETQ. The CDR3 spans 13 residues. The variable domain in full, with the rest retrieved from reference TRBV5-1 and TRBJ1-3, is KAGVTQTPRYLIKTRGQQVTLSCSPISGHRSVSWYQQTPGQGLQFLFEYFSETQRNKGNFPGRFSGRQFSNSRSEMNVSTLELGDSALYLCASSLEGGNTIYFGEGSWLTVV.